A single sample gave rise to the 11 T cell receptor beta chains below, sequenced in a study of T cell responses to AZD1222 COVID-19 vaccine. The method was immunoSEQ multiplex PCR; TCRdb's version includes in-frame clones alone and lacks a portion of them. This table has more than 85,000 clones, about 88% appearing once. The sequences come from peripheral blood, collected on day 0 of AZD1222 vaccination. Receptors were obtained from an adult in good health.

V and J are TRBV5-5 and TRBJ2-2; D gene unclear. Trimming left V 4 bases short and J 5 bases short, with 6 bases between. The CDR3 contains 12 residues. Germline V CDR1 and CDR2: SGHKS, YYEKEE (reference sequence). CDR3 protein: CASSERTGELFF. The CDR3 nucleotides are TGTGCCAGCAGCGAAAGAACCGGGGAGCTGTTTTTT.

The CDR3 sequence: CASSRRTIHQETQYF. In DNA form, the CDR3 reads TGTGCCAGCAGCAGAAGGACAATCCACCAAGAGACCCAGTACTTC. V usage is TRBV21-1 and J usage is TRBJ2-5; the tabulated D call, TRBD1, remains unverified against the DNA. TRBV21-1 is shown as a pseudogene. The CDR3 is 15 residues long.

V is TRBV11-1 and J is TRBJ2-1; either TRBD1 or TRBD2 may fit D (5 bases each). In germline, CDR1 is SGHAT, CDR2 FQDESV (reference sequence). V lost 1 base to trimming and J lost 5 bases, with 15 bases between them. There are 16 residues in the CDR3. The CDR3 coding sequence is TGTGCCAGCAGCTTAGAGCGGACACCGAGGAACAATGAGCAGTTCTTC. Protein sequence: CASSLERTPRNNEQFF.

The chain carries TRBV7-9 and TRBJ2-6; 8 bases agree with TRBD1. The length of the CDR3 is 17 residues. Germline assignment: CDR1 SEHNR and CDR2 FQNEAQ (reference sequence). V shed 5 bases, J shed 2 bases, and the junction held 8 bases outside the gene matches. The chain's CDR3 is CASSLGTGLTGANVLTF. CDR3 nucleotides: TGTGCCAGCAGCCTCGGGACAGGTCTCACTGGGGCCAACGTCCTGACTTTC.

The chain has TRBV7-9 and TRBJ2-1, with D tentatively TRBD1 (6 bases). Germline CDR1 and CDR2: SEHNR and FQNEAQ (reference sequence). Trimming took off 2 bases at V and 8 bases at J, with 7 bases between the two ends. The CDR3 consists of 12 residues. DNA for the CDR3: TGTGCCAGCAGCTTATCAGGGGATGAGCAGTTCTTC. Its protein is CASSLSGDEQFF.

This chain joins TRBV2 and TRBJ2-7; D may be TRBD1 (6 bases). There are 15 residues in the CDR3. The germline gives CDR1 SNHLY, CDR2 FYNNEI. Trimming cost V 0 bases and J 2 bases, with 11 bases left between them. The DNA of the CDR3 is TGTGCCAGCAGTGAAGCTCGGGGACACCCCTACGAGCAGTACTTC. It codes for CASSEARGHPYEQYF.

The chain carries TRBV6-2 or TRBV6-3 and TRBJ2-1, with unresolved D. CDR1 and CDR2 (germline): MNHEY, SVGEGT. Between the trimmed V and J ends, which lost 5 bases and 2 bases, there was a span of 13 bases. CDR3 length: 15 amino acids. DNA of the CDR3: TGTGCCAGCAGTAACCAAGGGCCTCCCTACAATGAGCAGTTCTTC. Translated, it gives CASSNQGPPYNEQFF.

This sequence joins TRBV9 and TRBJ2-1; D is perhaps TRBD2 (5 bases). The CDR3 sequence is 15 residues long. V lost 4 bases to trimming and J lost 1 base, with 12 bases between them. Germline values: CDR1 SGDLS, CDR2 YYNGEE. CDR3 nucleotide sequence: TGTGCCAGCAGCCCTCGGACTCAATCCTACAATGAGCAGTTCTTC. This translates into CASSPRTQSYNEQFF.

This clone has only one observation. This chain links TRBV12-1 with TRBJ1-5. TRBV12-1 represents a pseudogene. This CDR3 is 16 amino acids long. For the CDR3, the DNA is TGTGCCAGCAGCCCCACCCTGTGGGGTAGCAATCAGCCCCAGCATTTT. Translation gives CASSPTLWGSNQPQHF.

The chain links TRBV2 to TRBJ1-4; possible D gene TRBD1, 6 bases. The CDR3 loop spans 13 amino acids. Trimming shortened V by 7 bases and J by 8 bases, and 14 bases separated the two germline ends. Per the germline V gene, CDR1 is SNHLY and CDR2 is FYNNEI. The CDR3 region has the DNA TGTGCCAGCAACGGGGGCAGAGGCGAAAAACTGTTTTTT. Amino acid sequence: CASNGGRGEKLFF.

This chain uses TRBV6-1 with TRBJ1-6, with 11 bases identical to TRBD1. The CDR3 loop spans 16 amino acids. With V trimmed by 4 bases and J by 9 bases, 8 bases remained unmatched. The germline V gene encodes CDR1 MNHNS and CDR2 SASEGT. The CDR3 DNA reads as TGTGCCAGCAGTGCCACCACCGGGACAGGGGGTTCACCCCTCCACTTT. It yields the protein CASSATTGTGGSPLHF.